These T cell receptor beta chains were read from a single sample in a study of identical twins. TCRdb ran MiXCR on the 5' RACE reads and lists one entry per CDR3 protein. The sample carries 750,000 to 950,000 distinct CDR3 sequences, more than 9% recorded once. These data also featured in a second study, about yellow fever vaccine responses in identical twins.

Specimen: PBMCs. These TCRs come from a woman under 30 in good health. CDR3s include the opening cysteine and the closing phenylalanine or tryptophan. Each record gives: V gene, J gene, D gene, clone size, CDR3 protein, CDR3 DNA. D genes are given only for firm matches. Some rows mark clone size as missing; the rest say once, few, many or name a class of expanded clone.

>TRBV6-5|TRBJ2-1|.|few
CASSYSLQGRGEQFF
TGTGCCAGCAGTTACTCTTTACAGGGTCGGGGTGAGCAGTTCTTC
>TRBV7-8|TRBJ1-1|.|many
CASSSDVGLGTEAFF
TGTGCCAGCAGCTCCGACGTGGGGCTGGGCACTGAAGCTTTCTTT
>TRBV15|TRBJ2-2|TRBD2|.
CATSRDRTSGASGELFF
TGTGCCACCAGCAGAGATAGGACTAGCGGGGCGTCCGGGGAGCTGTTTTTT
>TRBV20-1|TRBJ2-3|TRBD2|few
CSALAGGTDTQYF
TGCAGTGCGTTAGCGGGGGGCACAGATACGCAGTATTTT
>TRBV18|TRBJ2-4|TRBD1|.
CASSRGQAVDIQYF
TGTGCCAGCTCGAGAGGACAGGCGGTGGACATTCAGTACTTC
>TRBV25-1|TRBJ2-5|.|few
CASSVSLAETQYF
TGTGCCAGCAGTGTATCCCTAGCAGAGACCCAGTACTTC
>TRBV27|TRBJ2-5|.|.
CASSSILERETQYF
TGTGCCAGCAGTTCGATTCTTGAGAGGGAGACCCAGTACTTC
>TRBV20-1|TRBJ2-1|.|few
CSARGRRPGGPFYNEQFF
TGCAGTGCTAGAGGGCGACGCCCGGGGGGCCCTTTCTACAATGAGCAGTTCTTC
>TRBV5-5|TRBJ2-7|.|.
CASSFAADGTYEQYF
TGTGCCAGCAGCTTTGCGGCAGACGGAACCTACGAGCAGTACTTC
>TRBV5-5|TRBJ1-1|.|few
CASSPHQTPEAFF
TGTGCCAGCAGCCCCCACCAGACGCCTGAAGCTTTCTTT
>TRBV5-1|TRBJ2-5|.|few
CASSFAALQETQYF
TGCGCCAGCAGCTTCGCGGCCCTCCAAGAGACCCAGTACTTC
>TRBV7-8|TRBJ1-1|.|few
CASSSPSVGAGGDTEAFF
TGTGCCAGCAGCTCGCCTTCTGTCGGGGCCGGGGGGGACACTGAAGCTTTCTTT
>TRBV5-6|TRBJ1-2|.|few
CASSTPTPPYGYTF
TGTGCCAGCAGCACCCCGACCCCTCCATATGGCTACACCTTC
>TRBV20-1|TRBJ2-1|.|once
CCARGNFRRYPNEQFF
TGCTGTGCTAGAGGGAACTTTAGGCGGTACCCCAATGAGCAGTTCTTC
>TRBV2|TRBJ2-5|TRBD2|.
CASKTSGTGWRETQYF
TGTGCCAGCAAAACTAGCGGGACTGGATGGAGAGAGACCCAGTACTTC
>TRBV6-2/TRBV6-3|TRBJ2-1|.|.
CASSDTRWASYNEQFF
TGTGCCAGCAGTGACACTAGGTGGGCGTCCTACAATGAGCAGTTCTTC
>TRBV20-1|TRBJ2-2|.|.
CSARGGGAAWANTGELFF
TGCAGTGCCAGGGGGGGGGGCGCAGCGTGGGCGAACACCGGGGAGCTGTTTTTT
>TRBV12-3/TRBV12-4|TRBJ2-7|TRBD1|many
CASSWGQGAHEQYF
TGTGCCAGCAGTTGGGGACAGGGGGCCCACGAGCAGTACTTC
>TRBV5-1|TRBJ2-3|.|few
CASSLVLASSGRTDTQYF
TGCGCCAGCAGCTTGGTTTTAGCGAGTAGCGGCCGCACAGATACGCAGTATTTT
>TRBV7-3|TRBJ2-7|TRBD2|few
CASSPITSGSHKQYF
TGTGCCAGCAGCCCAATTACCAGCGGGAGTCATAAGCAGTACTTC
>TRBV12-3/TRBV12-4|TRBJ2-4|TRBD1|.
CASSLMGQVDIQYF
TGTGCCAGCAGTTTAATGGGACAGGTGGACATTCAGTACTTC
>TRBV4-1|TRBJ2-5|TRBD1|few
CASSQEPRQGWETQYF
TGCGCCAGCAGCCAAGAACCGCGACAGGGATGGGAGACCCAGTACTTC
>TRBV29-1|TRBJ2-1|TRBD1|few
CSVDLDRYSYNEQFF
TGCAGCGTTGACTTGGACAGGTACTCCTACAATGAGCAGTTCTTC
>TRBV5-1|TRBJ2-7|TRBD2|many
CASSPAGANYEQYF
TGCGCCAGCAGTCCAGCGGGAGCAAATTACGAGCAGTACTTC
>TRBV7-9|TRBJ2-3|TRBD2|.
CASSFSAGNTDTQYF
TGTGCCAGCAGCTTCTCAGCGGGAAACACAGATACGCAGTATTTT
>TRBV6-1|TRBJ1-1|.|few
CASSSPTRGPNTEAFF
TGTGCCAGCAGCTCACCAACCAGGGGTCCTAACACTGAAGCTTTCTTT
>TRBV12-3/TRBV12-4|TRBJ2-1|.|many
CASLPGNSYNEQFF
TGTGCCAGCCTCCCCGGGAACTCCTACAATGAGCAGTTCTTC
>TRBV9|TRBJ1-2|.|few
CASSEGVTRDYGYTF
TGTGCCAGCAGCGAAGGGGTAACCAGGGACTATGGCTACACCTTC
>TRBV20-1|TRBJ2-5|TRBD2|many
CSARGGGETQYF
TGCAGTGCTAGAGGCGGGGGGGAGACCCAGTACTTC
>TRBV15|TRBJ2-3|TRBD2|.
CATSRGVASGTDTQYF
TGTGCCACCAGCAGAGGGGTGGCTAGCGGAACAGATACGCAGTATTTT
>TRBV4-1|TRBJ2-6|.|few
CASSQEGLQASSGANVLTF
TGCGCCAGCAGCCAAGAAGGGTTACAGGCGAGCTCTGGGGCCAACGTCCTGACTTTC
>TRBV18|TRBJ2-3|.|.
CASSPREIADTQYF
TGTGCCAGCTCACCTCGGGAGATCGCAGATACGCAGTATTTT
>TRBV29-1|TRBJ2-4|.|few
CSVEGRKNIQYF
TGCAGCGTTGAGGGACGCAAAAACATTCAGTACTTC
>TRBV3-1|TRBJ2-7|.|few
CASSQGREAHGDEQYF
TGTGCCAGCAGCCAAGGAAGAGAAGCCCACGGAGACGAGCAGTACTTC
>TRBV9|TRBJ1-3|TRBD1|few
CASSMTGGSGNTIYF
TGTGCCAGCAGCATGACAGGGGGCTCTGGAAACACCATATATTTT